The sequence of this T cell receptor (beta chain) was determined in a study of blood T cell repertoires in COVID-19. Study summary: The samples span acute and convalescent COVID-19 from the United States, Italy and Spain. The analysed material was cDNA or gDNA that came from T cells, B-cell-depleted T cells, or PBMCs.

The authors' processing: Amplifying reference gene primers gave estimates of nucleated cell counts. Only in-frame clones appear in the TCRdb table, and some are missing; sequencing was by immunoSEQ multiplex PCR. V and J calls and clone size are copied from that table; D and trimming were computed from the DNA. The sample holds about 110,000 clones, 75% to 95% seen once. After removal of 2 bases from V and 3 bases from J, the junction contained 5 bases not matched to a gene. The CDR3 runs to 16 residues. The V gene's germline CDR1 is MNHEY and CDR2 SVGEGT. This TCR derives from a woman aged 25 to 39 with acute or convalescent COVID-19. Sequenced: peripheral blood. This chain joins TRBV6-2 or TRBV6-3 and TRBJ1-1; 11 bases match TRBD1. CDR3 amino acids: CASSYRTGQGDTEAFF. CDR3 bases: TGTGCCAGCAGTTACCGGACGGGACAGGGGGACACTGAAGCTTTCTTT.